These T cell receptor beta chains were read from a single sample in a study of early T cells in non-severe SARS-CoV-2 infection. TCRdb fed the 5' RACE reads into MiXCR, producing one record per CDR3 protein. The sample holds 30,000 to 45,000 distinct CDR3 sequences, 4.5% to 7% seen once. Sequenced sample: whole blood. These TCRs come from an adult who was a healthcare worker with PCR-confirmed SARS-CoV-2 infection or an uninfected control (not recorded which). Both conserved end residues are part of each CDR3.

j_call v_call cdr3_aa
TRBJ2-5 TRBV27 CASSGLGEETQYF
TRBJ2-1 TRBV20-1 CSAITGTSGYNEQFF
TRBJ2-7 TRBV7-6 CASSLMLAGGEYEQYF
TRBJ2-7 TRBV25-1 CASAPEDSYYEQYF
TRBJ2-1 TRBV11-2 CASSVRDRGYNEQFF
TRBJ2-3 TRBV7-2 CASSLSNVRSTQYF
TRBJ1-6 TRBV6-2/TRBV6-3 CASLDRADSPLHF
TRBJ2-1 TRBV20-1 CSASPLVMSGRGREQFF
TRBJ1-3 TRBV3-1 CASSQVMSGGSEAGNTIYF
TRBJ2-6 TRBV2 CASSGTGSGANVLTF
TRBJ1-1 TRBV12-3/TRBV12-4 CASSKTGGMNTEAFF
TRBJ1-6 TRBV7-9 CASSLSGQVLNSPLHF
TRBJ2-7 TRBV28 CASSFFAGGIEGYEQYF
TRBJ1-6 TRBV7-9 CASSPPGGRISPLHF
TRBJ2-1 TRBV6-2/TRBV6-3 CASSAGLAGAGEQFF
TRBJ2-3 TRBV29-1 CSVSSLAGEGDTQYF
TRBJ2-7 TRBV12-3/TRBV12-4 CASSPHGTGKSYEQYF
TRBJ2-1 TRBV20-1 CSARVLPGLADSYNEQFF
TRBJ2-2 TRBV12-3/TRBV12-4 CASSLRSGTGRTGELFF
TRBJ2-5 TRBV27 CASSLMGTETQYF
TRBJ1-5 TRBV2 CASNRGAYQPQHF
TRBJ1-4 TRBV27 CASSRWGQSNEKLFF